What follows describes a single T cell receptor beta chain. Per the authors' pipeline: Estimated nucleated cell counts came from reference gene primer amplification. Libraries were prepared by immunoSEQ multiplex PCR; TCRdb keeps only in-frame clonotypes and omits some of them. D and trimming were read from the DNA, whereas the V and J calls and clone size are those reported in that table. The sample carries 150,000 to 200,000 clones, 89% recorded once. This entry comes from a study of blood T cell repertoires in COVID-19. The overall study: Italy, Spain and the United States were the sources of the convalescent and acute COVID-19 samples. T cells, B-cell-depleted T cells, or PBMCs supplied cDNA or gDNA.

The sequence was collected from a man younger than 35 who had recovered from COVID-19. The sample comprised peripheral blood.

CDR3 sequence (DNA): TGCGCCAGCAGCCAAGATTTCGAGTATAATTCACCCCTCCACTTT. Its translation is CASSQDFEYNSPLHF. This chain connects TRBV4-3 to TRBJ1-6; D is uncertain. CDR3 length equals 15 residues. Trimming shortened V by 0 bases and J by 4 bases, and 7 bases separated the two germline ends. Per the germline V gene, CDR1 is LGHNA and CDR2 is YSLEER.